These 30 T cell receptor beta chains were all obtained from the same sample, sequenced in a study of T cell repertoires in ileal Crohn's disease. Some clones are missing from TCRdb's copy, which holds only in-frame ones; the method was immunoSEQ multiplex PCR. This table has roughly 7,100 clones, less than 75% appearing once. The sequencing sample was made of ileal tissue. These receptors all stem from an adult with Crohn's disease.

The rearrangement joins TRBV9 to TRBJ1-6; no reliable D call. The germline V and J ends were trimmed by 3 bases and 0 bases, with 13 bases remaining between them. The germline V gene has CDR1 SGDLS and CDR2 YYNGEE. The length of the CDR3 is 17 residues. The CDR3 DNA reads TGTGCCAGCAGCGGAGCCCCTCGGAGCTCCTATAATTCACCCCTCCACTTT. Protein sequence: CASSGAPRSSYNSPLHF.

This clone was seen more than once but under ten times. The chain has TRBV4-3 and TRBJ2-7; D possibly corresponds to TRBD1 (5 bases). Trimming stripped 4 bases from V and 3 bases from J, with 13 bases between. The germline CDR1 and CDR2 sequences are LGHNA and YSLEER. The CDR3 sequence is 14 residues long. The CDR3 DNA is TGCGCCAGCAGCCTCCGGACACCAGGCTACGAGCAGTACTTC. This sequence encodes CASSLRTPGYEQYF.

The chain uses TRBV10-3 and TRBJ1-2, with 9 nucleotides matching TRBD1. The CDR3 consists of 14 residues. The V and J ends lost 4 bases and 6 bases, in that order; junction bases with no gene match: 6. CDR1 is ENHRY and CDR2 is SYGVKD in the germline V gene. The CDR3 nucleotides read TGTGCCATCAGTGCCGGGACAGGGTCTGATGGCTACACCTTC. Amino acid sequence: CAISAGTGSDGYTF.

This clone has more than one count but fewer than ten. The chain couples TRBV6-1 to TRBJ2-2; D remains ambiguous. Trimming pared 3 bases from V and 5 bases from J, leaving 4 bases between. The length of the CDR3 is 12 residues. CDR1 is MNHNS and CDR2 is SASEGT in the germline V gene. The CDR3 DNA reads TGTGCCAGCAGTGACGGTACCGGGGAGCTGTTTTTT. Its protein is CASSDGTGELFF.

This clone was observed once. The chain joins TRBV11-2 to TRBJ2-1, with TRBD2 matching over 7 bases. Germline lookup yields CDR1 SGHAT and CDR2 FQNNGV. CDR3 length equals 14 residues. Germline trimming cut 3 bases from V and 8 bases from J; bases unmatched to any gene: 7. The CDR3 DNA sequence: TGTGCCAGCAGCTTGGAACGAACTAGCGATGAGCAGTTCTTC. Translation: CASSLERTSDEQFF.

The chain combines TRBV18 with TRBJ2-1; possibly TRBD1 for D (6 bases). This CDR3 has 13 amino acids. Trimming took off 3 bases at V and 10 bases at J, with 13 bases between the two ends. Germline CDR1 is KGHSH and CDR2 is LQKENI. CDR3 coding DNA: TGTGCCAGCTCACCCGGGACACCCAACGAGCAGTTCTTC. Its translation: CASSPGTPNEQFF.

The chain couples TRBV29-1 to TRBJ1-2, with D perhaps TRBD1 (5 bases). CDR1 SQVTM and CDR2 ANQGSEA come from the germline V gene. The CDR3 covers 12 residues. The V end lost 7 bases, the J end lost 8 bases, and 17 bases lay between the germline ends. The CDR3 is CSASGGAQGYTF. DNA of the CDR3: TGCAGCGCCTCGGGGGGAGCGCAGGGCTACACCTTC.

V usage is TRBV5-1 and J usage is TRBJ2-1; TRBD2 matches 9 bases. The CDR3 is 16 residues long. Per germline, CDR1 SGHRS and CDR2 YFSETQ. The ends lost 3 bases at V and 9 bases at J; junction bases unmatched: 13. CDR3 residues: CASSSSGTSTEREQFF. The CDR3 nucleotides are TGCGCCAGCAGCTCCTCCGGGACTAGCACTGAACGTGAGCAGTTCTTC.

This clone was observed a few times. This chain uses TRBV11-2 with TRBJ2-1; D gene uncertain. From germline, CDR1 is SGHAT and CDR2 FQNNGV. The CDR3 loop spans 11 amino acids. V lost 3 bases, J lost 8 bases, and 5 bases lay in between. The CDR3, as DNA: TGTGCCAGCAGCTTTCGGTATGAGCAGTTCTTC. Translation: CASSFRYEQFF.

This chain joins TRBV11-3 and TRBJ2-3; 11 nucleotides align to TRBD2. The junction had 6 bases not matched to a gene; V was cut back by 4 bases and J by 0 bases. The CDR3 has 17 residues. CDR1 is SGHNT and CDR2 is YENEEA in the germline V gene. The CDR3 loop is CASSSLAGGTSTDTQYF. DNA of the CDR3: TGTGCCAGCAGCTCCCTAGCGGGGGGTACTAGCACAGATACGCAGTATTTT.

The chain joins TRBV14 to TRBJ2-1; no clear D. V lost 7 bases to trimming and J lost 6 bases, with 16 bases between them. The CDR3 length is 14 residues. Germline V lookup: CDR1 SGHDN, CDR2 FVKESK. This CDR3 is CASINGQVANEQFF. For the CDR3, the DNA is TGTGCCAGCATCAATGGGCAGGTTGCCAATGAGCAGTTCTTC.

This chain connects TRBV9 to TRBJ1-6; D unresolved. Germline V lookup: CDR1 SGDLS, CDR2 YYNGEE. The CDR3 is 14 residues long. V shed 7 bases and J shed 7 bases, with 15 bases lying between them. The CDR3 nucleotides are TGTGCCAGCTCTTCGTGGGCCCACAATTCACCCCTCCACTTT. This translates into CASSSWAHNSPLHF.

This clone is categorized as medium-sized. The rearrangement joins TRBV6-5 to TRBJ2-7; D might be TRBD2 (5 bases). The germline V and J ends were trimmed by 5 bases and 2 bases, with 10 bases remaining between them. The CDR3 runs to 13 residues. Germline V gene lookup returns CDR1 MNHEY and CDR2 SVGAGI. CDR3: CASSIGDTYEQYF. The CDR3 region has the DNA TGTGCCAGCAGTATCGGGGATACCTACGAGCAGTACTTC.

V gene TRBV7-2 combines with J gene TRBJ2-2; 8 positions match TRBD2. Trimming removed 7 bases from V and 2 bases from J; junction bases left unmatched: 3. Germline V lookup: CDR1 SGHTA, CDR2 FQGNSA. The CDR3 extends over 14 amino acids. The DNA for the CDR3 is TGTGCCAGCAACGGGGGGGCTAACACCGGGGAGCTGTTTTTT. Its translation is CASNGGANTGELFF. The full variable domain, its missing parts supplied by reference TRBV7-2 and TRBJ2-2, is GAGVSQSPSNKVTEKGKDVELRCDPISGHTALYWYRQSLGQGLEFLIYFQGNSAPDKSGLPSDRFSAERTGGSVSTLTIQRTQQEDSAVYLCASNGGANTGELFFGEGSRLTVL.

This chain connects TRBV4-3 to TRBJ2-5; 9 bases align to TRBD1. Gene TRBJ2-7 matches the end of the DNA better, so the J call may be wrong. The CDR3 is 15 amino acids. In germline, CDR1 is LGHNA, CDR2 YSLEER. This CDR3 reads CASSRWTGDGSEQYF. CDR3 in DNA: TGCGCCAGCAGCCGGTGGACAGGGGACGGATCCGAGCAGTACTTC.

This rearrangement joins TRBV7-2 to TRBJ1-2, with D perhaps TRBD1 (6 bases). Germline V lookup: CDR1 SGHTA, CDR2 FQGNSA. The CDR3 is 13 amino acids. Deletions cut 1 base from V and 6 bases from J, with 9 bases between. CDR3 nucleotides: TGTGCCAGCAGCTTAGACAGGGCCAATGGCTACACCTTC. Its translation: CASSLDRANGYTF.

The gene calls are TRBV6-1 and TRBJ2-1; 9 bases are a match to TRBD2. Germline V gene sequence: CDR1 MNHNS, CDR2 SASEGT. With 1 base clipped from V and 10 bases from J, the junction kept 8 bases outside the gene matches. The CDR3 is made up of 15 amino acids. The CDR3 spells CASSEEGGGAHEQFF. CDR3 coding DNA: TGTGCCAGCAGTGAAGAGGGCGGGGGGGCGCACGAGCAGTTCTTC.

J is TRBJ2-7 and V is TRBV9; no firm D call. The CDR3 sequence is 14 residues long. Germline CDR1 SGDLS, CDR2 YYNGEE. Trimming pared 3 bases from V and 12 bases from J, leaving 22 bases between. The CDR3 region is CASSAALDTPETYF. As DNA, the CDR3 is TGTGCCAGCAGCGCCGCATTAGACACACCCGAGACGTACTTC.

The count of this clone is one. The genes are TRBV7-3 and TRBJ1-3; no clear D gene. Germline V lookup: CDR1 SGHTA, CDR2 FQGTGA. Trimming took off 1 base at V and 4 bases at J, with 5 bases between the two ends. There are 13 residues in the CDR3. The CDR3 DNA reads TGTGCCAGCAGCTTAAGTCGGGGAAACACCATATATTTT. Translation gives CASSLSRGNTIYF.

The table lists this clone with a few counts. The V and J genes are TRBV29-1 and TRBJ2-1; maybe TRBD1 (6 bases). This CDR3 has 13 amino acids. Germline loops: CDR1 SQVTM, CDR2 ANQGSEA. Deletions cut 7 bases from V and 1 base from J, with 11 bases between. CDR3 DNA sequence: TGCAGCGCTAAGACAGGATCCTACAATGAGCAGTTCTTC. Protein: CSAKTGSYNEQFF.

This clone was found a few times. V usage is TRBV6-5 and J usage is TRBJ1-2, with 9 nucleotides matching TRBD1. The germline V gene has CDR1 MNHEY and CDR2 SVGAGI. V shed 0 bases and J 4 bases; nucleotides not matched to a gene: 3. The CDR3 runs to 15 residues. CDR3 bases: TGTGCCAGCAGTTACTCGACAGGGGGAGCCTATGGCTACACCTTC. Protein product: CASSYSTGGAYGYTF.

The J gene is TRBJ2-5, the V gene TRBV7-9; the D gene is possibly TRBD2 (6 bases). This CDR3 is built from 14 residues. The germline V and J ends were trimmed by 3 bases and 5 bases, with 13 bases remaining between them. Germline CDR1 SEHNR, CDR2 FQNEAQ (reference sequence). The CDR3: CASSFREAGETQYF. CDR3 nucleotides: TGTGCCAGCAGCTTCAGGGAGGCCGGGGAGACCCAGTACTTC.

J is TRBJ2-7 and V is TRBV21-1; whether TRBD2, the table's D call, matches the DNA was not checked. TRBV21-1 is a known pseudogene. This CDR3 is built from 16 residues. DNA for the CDR3: TGTGCCAGCTCGGTAAAGACGAGCGAAAAATCCTACGAGCAGTACTTC. Protein product: CASSVKTSEKSYEQYF.

J is TRBJ2-7 and V is TRBV5-6; possible D gene TRBD2, 6 bases. The germline gives CDR1 SGHDT, CDR2 YYEEEE. The CDR3 covers 14 residues. The germline V and J ends were trimmed by 5 bases and 3 bases, with 15 bases remaining between them. The CDR3 sequence: CASSPIGGNYEQYF. The CDR3 coding sequence is TGTGCCAGCAGTCCCATTGGGGGGAACTACGAGCAGTACTTC.

The chain carries TRBV6-1 and TRBJ1-2, with D uncertain. This CDR3 is 13 amino acids long. V lost 2 bases to trimming and J lost 8 bases, with 12 bases between them. In germline, CDR1 is MNHNS, CDR2 SASEGT. The CDR3 DNA follows: TGTGCCAGCAGTGAATATGTCCTGGCCGGCTACACCTTC. Protein product: CASSEYVLAGYTF.

The chain links TRBV9 to TRBJ2-3; no clear D. V was shortened by 4 bases and J by 2 bases, with 8 bases between the two germline ends. CDR1 and CDR2 (germline): SGDLS, YYNGEE. This CDR3 region has 13 residues. The CDR3 DNA is TGTGCCAGCAGCTTCCGTTTCACAGATACGCAGTATTTT. It yields the protein CASSFRFTDTQYF.

The gene calls are TRBV4-2 and TRBJ2-1; 11 nucleotides align to TRBD1. Germline lookup yields CDR1 LGHNA and CDR2 YNFKEQ. The junction had 6 bases not matched to a gene; V was cut back by 6 bases and J by 5 bases. This CDR3 region has 15 residues. CDR3 bases: TGTGCCAGCAGTCGGGGACAGGGGGACCACAATGAGCAGTTCTTC. Encoded protein: CASSRGQGDHNEQFF.

This chain uses TRBV14 with TRBJ1-6; 8 bases map to TRBD1. This CDR3 comprises 15 residues. V gave up 4 bases and J gave up 7 bases; unmatched junction bases: 6. Germline CDR1 is SGHDN and CDR2 is FVKESK. CDR3 amino acids: CASSPRDRLNSPLHF. The CDR3 bases are TGTGCCAGCAGCCCACGGGACAGGCTCAATTCACCCCTCCACTTT.

The rearrangement joins TRBV5-1 to TRBJ2-7, with 8 bases aligning to TRBD1. This CDR3 has 16 residues. Germline-derived CDR1 and CDR2 are SGHRS and YFSETQ. The trim removed 1 base at V and 2 bases at J, leaving 8 bases unmatched. Here the CDR3 DNA reads TGCGCCAGCAGCTTGCAACAGGGGGTTGAAACCTACGAGCAGTACTTC. This translates into CASSLQQGVETYEQYF.

The chain recombines TRBV19 with TRBJ2-7, with D maybe TRBD1 (5 bases). This CDR3 contains 14 residues. V was cut by 5 bases and J by 4 bases, with 15 bases left in between. Germline-derived CDR1 and CDR2 are LNHDA and SQIVND (reference sequence). The CDR3 spells CASSVIGHAYEQYF. Written as DNA, the CDR3 is TGTGCCAGTAGTGTAATCGGACACGCTTACGAGCAGTACTTC.